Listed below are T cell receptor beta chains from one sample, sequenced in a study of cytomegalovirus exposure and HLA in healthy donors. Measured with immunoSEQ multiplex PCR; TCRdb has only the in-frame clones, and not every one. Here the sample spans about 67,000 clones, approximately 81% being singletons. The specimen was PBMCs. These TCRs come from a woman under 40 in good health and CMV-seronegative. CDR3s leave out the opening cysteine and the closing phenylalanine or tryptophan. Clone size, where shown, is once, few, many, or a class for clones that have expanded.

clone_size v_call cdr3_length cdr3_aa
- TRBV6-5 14 ASSYLGQAGNYGYT
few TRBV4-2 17 ASSKDGGLAGGHNYEQY
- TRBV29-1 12 SAENRGMNTEAF
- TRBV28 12 ASTAGWGPYGYT
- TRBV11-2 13 ASSFETGLYYGYT
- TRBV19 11 ASSIRRGGEQY
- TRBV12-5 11 ASGLVTGETQY
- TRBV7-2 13 ASSPQTGSGNTIY
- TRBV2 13 ASSKQGASTDTQY
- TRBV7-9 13 ASSLGGSSNQPQH
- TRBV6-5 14 ASSYYSGGPYNEQF
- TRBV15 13 ATSSIQGSGNTIY
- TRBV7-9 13 ASSPAGISNQPQH
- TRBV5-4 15 ASRDSGGTTNTGELF
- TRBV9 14 ASSAQAGAFYNEQF
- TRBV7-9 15 ASSLKGPPGGPYEQY
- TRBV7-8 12 ASRRSRGSYEQY
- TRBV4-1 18 ASSQSGGRMASLHRYTQY
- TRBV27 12 ASSSPGGPYEQY
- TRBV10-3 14 ATRGGGGADYNEQF
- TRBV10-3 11 AISQQSSYEQY
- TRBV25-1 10 ASSQGGGTQY
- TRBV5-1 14 ASSSDGGTVSYEQY
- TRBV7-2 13 ASSPGQGARTEAF
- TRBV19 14 ASSTGQGRVRTEAF
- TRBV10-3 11 AISEDRAYGYT
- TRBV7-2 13 ASSLAPVMNTEAF
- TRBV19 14 ASSGTGAPGANVLT
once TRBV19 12 ASSITGSSSPLH
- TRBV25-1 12 ASSESPLHQPQH
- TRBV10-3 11 AISERNTGELF
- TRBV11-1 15 ASSSAHRTGRNTEAF
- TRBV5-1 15 ASSSPGQAIPNYGYT
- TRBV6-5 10 ASRATGSRAF
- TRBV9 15 ASSVATDRGLRTEAF
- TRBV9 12 ASSVGGVSYEQY